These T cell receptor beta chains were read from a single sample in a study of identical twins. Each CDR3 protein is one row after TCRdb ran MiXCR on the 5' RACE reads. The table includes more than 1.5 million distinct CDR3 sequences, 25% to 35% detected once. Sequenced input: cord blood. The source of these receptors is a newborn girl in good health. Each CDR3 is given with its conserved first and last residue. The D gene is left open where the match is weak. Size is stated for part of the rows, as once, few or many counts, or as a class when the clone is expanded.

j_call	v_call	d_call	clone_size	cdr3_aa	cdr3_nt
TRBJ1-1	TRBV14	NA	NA	CASSQDWKGMNTEAFF	TGTGCCAGCAGCCAAGATTGGAAGGGCATGAACACTGAAGCTTTCTTT
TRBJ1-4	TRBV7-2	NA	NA	CASSWYPPTATNEKLFF	TGTGCCAGCAGCTGGTATCCCCCGACAGCAACTAATGAAAAACTGTTTTTT
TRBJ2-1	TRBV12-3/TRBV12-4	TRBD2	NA	CASIEGASGRGEQFF	TGTGCCAGCATCGAAGGAGCTAGCGGGAGAGGTGAGCAGTTCTTC
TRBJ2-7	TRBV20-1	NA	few	CIANPNPREQYF	TGCATTGCTAACCCCAATCCCCGAGAGCAGTACTTC
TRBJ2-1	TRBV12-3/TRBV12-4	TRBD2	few	CASSWPSGKNEQFF	TGTGCCAGCAGTTGGCCTAGCGGGAAGAATGAGCAGTTCTTC
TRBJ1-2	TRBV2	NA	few	CASSDFQPGNYGYTF	TGTGCCAGCAGTGACTTTCAGCCGGGGAACTATGGCTACACCTTC
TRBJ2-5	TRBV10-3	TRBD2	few	CAISDPFRTSGNQETRYF	TGTGCCATCAGTGATCCTTTCCGGACTAGCGGTAACCAAGAGACCCGGTACTTC
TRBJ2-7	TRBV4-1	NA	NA	CASSQVGAAYEQYF	TGCGCCAGCAGCCAAGTCGGGGCAGCCTACGAGCAGTACTTC
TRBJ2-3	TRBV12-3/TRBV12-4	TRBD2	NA	CASSLIREGGTDTQYF	TGTGCCAGCAGTTTAATTCGGGAGGGGGGCACAGATACGCAGTATTTT
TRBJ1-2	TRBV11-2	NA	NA	CASSTTVYYGYTF	TGTGCCAGCAGCACGACGGTGTACTATGGCTACACCTTC
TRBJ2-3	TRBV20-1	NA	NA	CSARDPSRSGDTQYF	TGCAGTGCTAGAGATCCTTCTAGGTCAGGGGATACGCAGTATTTT
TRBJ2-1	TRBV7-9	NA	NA	CASSLGSGTFYNEQFF	TGTGCCAGCAGCTTAGGTAGCGGCACTTTCTACAATGAGCAGTTCTTC
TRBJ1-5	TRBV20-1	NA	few	CSARGGQYYQPQHF	TGCAGTGCTAGAGGAGGGCAGTATTATCAGCCCCAGCATTTT
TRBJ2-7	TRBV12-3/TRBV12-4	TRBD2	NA	CASSLGTSVLYNEQYF	TGTGCCAGCAGTTTAGGGACTAGCGTGCTCTACAATGAGCAGTACTTC
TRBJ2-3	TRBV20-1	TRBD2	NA	CSARDVSGDSTDTQYF	TGCAGTGCTAGAGATGTTAGCGGGGATAGCACAGATACGCAGTATTTT
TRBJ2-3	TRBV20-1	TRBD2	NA	CGANPTRRELSTDTQYF	TGCGGTGCTAACCCCACCCGGCGGGAGCTTAGCACAGATACGCAGTATTTT
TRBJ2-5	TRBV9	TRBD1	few	CASREDREEETQYF	TGTGCCAGCAGGGAGGACAGGGAAGAAGAGACCCAGTACTTC
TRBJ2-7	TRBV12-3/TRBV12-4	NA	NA	CASSKVGGLKAYEQYF	TGTGCCAGCAGCAAAGTGGGGGGGCTGAAGGCTTACGAGCAGTACTTC
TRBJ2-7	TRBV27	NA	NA	CASSPLDTSAEQYF	TGTGCCAGCAGTCCACTAGATACCTCCGCCGAGCAGTACTTC
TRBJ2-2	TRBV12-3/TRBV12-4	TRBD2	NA	CASSFRGAGELFF	TGTGCCAGCAGTTTTCGGGGGGCCGGGGAGCTGTTTTTT
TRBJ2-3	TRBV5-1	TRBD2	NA	CASSSPSGTGTQYF	TGCGCCAGCAGCTCTCCTAGCGGCACAGGTACGCAGTATTTT
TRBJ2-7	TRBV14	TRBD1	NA	CASSQDLGQVPYEQYF	TGTGCCAGCAGCCAAGATCTAGGACAGGTACCCTACGAGCAGTACTTC
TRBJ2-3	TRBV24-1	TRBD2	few	CATSDWLAGDTDTQYF	TGTGCCACCAGTGATTGGCTAGCGGGGGACACAGATACGCAGTATTTT
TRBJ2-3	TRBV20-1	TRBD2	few	CSARGVLAGFVDTQYF	TGCAGTGCTAGAGGTGTACTAGCGGGGTTTGTAGATACGCAGTATTTT
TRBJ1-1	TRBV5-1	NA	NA	CASSSWTENTEAFF	TGCGCCAGCAGCTCATGGACAGAAAACACTGAAGCTTTCTTT
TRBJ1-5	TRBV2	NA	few	CASSVGGPNQPQHF	TGTGCCAGCAGTGTGGGGGGCCCCAATCAGCCCCAGCATTTT
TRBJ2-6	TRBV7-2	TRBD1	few	CASSLIHRDRVSGANVLTF	TGTGCCAGCAGCTTAATACATCGGGACAGGGTCTCTGGGGCCAACGTCCTGACTTTC
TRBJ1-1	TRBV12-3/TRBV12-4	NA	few	CASSLDFTGNTEAFF	TGTGCCAGCAGCCTCGATTTTACAGGGAACACTGAAGCTTTCTTT
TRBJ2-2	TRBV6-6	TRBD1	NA	CASSPGQGARSGELFF	TGTGCCAGCAGCCCTGGACAGGGGGCGCGTAGCGGGGAGCTGTTTTTT
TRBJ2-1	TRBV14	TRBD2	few	CASSHLTSGGPDYNEQFF	TGTGCCAGCAGCCACCTGACTAGCGGGGGCCCGGACTACAATGAGCAGTTCTTC
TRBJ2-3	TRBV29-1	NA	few	CSVVDLRGLADTQYF	TGCAGCGTTGTTGATCTCAGGGGCCTTGCAGATACGCAGTATTTT
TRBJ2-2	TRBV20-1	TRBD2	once	CSAEDSGSGTGELFF	TGCAGTGCCGAAGATAGCGGGAGTGGCACCGGGGAGCTGTTTTTT
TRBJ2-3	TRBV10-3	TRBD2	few	CAISESINSGSGDTQYF	TGTGCCATCAGTGAGTCAATAAATAGCGGGAGTGGGGATACGCAGTATTTT
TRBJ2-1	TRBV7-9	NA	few	CASSFARSSYNEQFF	TGTGCCAGCAGCTTCGCCCGAAGCTCCTACAATGAGCAGTTCTTC
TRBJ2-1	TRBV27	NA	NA	CASSQGVKQFF	TGTGCCAGCAGTCAAGGAGTAAAGCAGTTCTTC
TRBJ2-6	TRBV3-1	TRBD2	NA	CASSPLAGAPSGANVLTF	TGTGCCAGCAGCCCTCTAGCGGGGGCGCCCTCTGGGGCCAACGTCCTGACTTTC
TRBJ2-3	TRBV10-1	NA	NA	CASSGGPYTDTQYF	TGCGCCAGCAGTGGAGGGCCCTACACAGATACGCAGTATTTT
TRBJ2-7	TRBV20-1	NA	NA	CNARRSAGASYEQYF	TGCAATGCTAGAAGATCCGCGGGGGCCTCCTACGAGCAGTACTTC
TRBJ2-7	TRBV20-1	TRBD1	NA	CGARDRVDEQYF	TGCGGTGCTCGGGACAGGGTGGACGAGCAGTACTTC
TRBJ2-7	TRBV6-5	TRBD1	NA	CASSYLTGTGGEQYF	TGTGCCAGCAGTTACTTAACCGGGACAGGGGGCGAGCAGTACTTC
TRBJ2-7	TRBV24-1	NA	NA	CATSKSGEQYF	TGTGCCACCAGTAAATCCGGCGAGCAGTACTTC
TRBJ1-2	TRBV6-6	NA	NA	CAGRPARDHYGYTF	TGTGCCGGCAGGCCCGCCAGGGACCACTATGGCTACACCTTC
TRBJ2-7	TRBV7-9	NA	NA	CASSPSRGIYEQYF	TGTGCCAGCAGCCCATCCCGAGGGATCTACGAGCAGTACTTC
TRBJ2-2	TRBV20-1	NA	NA	CSAFSGGGTGELFF	TGCAGTGCTTTTAGCGGAGGCGGGACCGGGGAGCTGTTTTTT
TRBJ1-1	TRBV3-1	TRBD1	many	CASSQGQGTEAFF	TGTGCCAGCAGCCAAGGACAGGGAACTGAAGCTTTCTTT
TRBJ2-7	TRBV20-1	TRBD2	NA	CSAREARGVYNEQYF	TGCAGTGCTAGAGAGGCCCGGGGGGTTTACAATGAGCAGTACTTC
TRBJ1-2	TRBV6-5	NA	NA	CASSYSGGPANYGYTF	TGTGCCAGCAGTTACAGTGGGGGTCCAGCTAACTATGGCTACACCTTC
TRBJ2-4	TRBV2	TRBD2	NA	CASRGRLAGAKNIQYF	TGTGCCAGCAGGGGGAGACTAGCGGGGGCGAAAAACATTCAGTACTTC
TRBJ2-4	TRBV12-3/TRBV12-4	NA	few	CASRSAGFGFQYF	TGTGCCAGCAGATCCGCGGGGTTTGGCTTTCAGTACTTC
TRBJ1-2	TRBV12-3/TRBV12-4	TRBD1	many	CASSPPGQGRYTF	TGTGCCAGCAGCCCCCCGGGACAGGGACGATACACCTTC
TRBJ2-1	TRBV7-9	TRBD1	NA	CASSGQIGINEQFF	TGTGCCAGCTCGGGACAGATCGGGATCAATGAGCAGTTCTTC
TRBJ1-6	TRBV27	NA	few	CASRGTGPLIGSPLHF	TGTGCCAGCCGGGGTACGGGACCCCTAATAGGGTCACCCCTCCACTTT
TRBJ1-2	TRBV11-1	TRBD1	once	CASSSRYRGDGYTF	TGTGCCAGCAGCTCGAGGTACAGGGGGGATGGCTACACCTTC